The 25 T cell receptor beta chains below come from one sample, sequenced in a study of human versus mouse CDR3 diversity and MHC coevolution. Data came from immunoSEQ multiplex PCR; TCRdb stores just in-frame clones and leaves some out. The sample includes about 60,000 clones, around 94% of them seen just once. The sequencing input was naive CD4+ T cells from blood. Stated subset: CD45RO-negative CD62L-positive naive CD4 T cells. These receptors originate from a person aged 55-75 years in good health.

This chain joins TRBV7-3 and TRBJ2-3, with 14 bases lining up with TRBD2. V shed 3 bases and J 4 bases; nucleotides not matched to a gene: 0. The CDR3 consists of 15 residues. Germline CDR1 is SGHTA and CDR2 is FQGTGA. The DNA of the CDR3 is TGTGCCAGCAGCTTGGGACTAGCGGGAGCAGATACGCAGTATTTT. Translation: CASSLGLAGADTQYF. Complete variable domain (other parts from reference TRBV7-3 and TRBJ2-3): GAGVSQTPSNKVTEKGKYVELRCDPISGHTALYWYRQSLGQGPEFLIYFQGTGAADDSGLPNDRFFAVRPEGSVSTLKIQRTERGDSAVYLCASSLGLAGADTQYFGPGTRLTVL.

The rearrangement links TRBV7-9 to TRBJ2-4, with no clear D. The CDR3 consists of 13 residues. Germline lookup yields CDR1 SEHNR and CDR2 FQNEAQ (reference sequence). The V and J ends lost 2 bases and 8 bases respectively, with 10 bases between them. DNA of the CDR3: TGTGCCAGCAGCTTACAGGAATCGGACATTCAGTACTTC. It codes for CASSLQESDIQYF.

The chain uses TRBV19 and TRBJ2-3; 10 nucleotides align to TRBD2. This CDR3 spans 14 amino acids. V trimming: 9 bases; J trimming: 4 bases; junction bases outside the gene matches: 7. The V gene's germline CDR1 is LNHDA and CDR2 SQIVND (reference sequence). In nucleotides, the CDR3 is TGTGCCAGCCTCCGGACTAGCGGATCAGATACGCAGTATTTT. It yields the protein CASLRTSGSDTQYF.

The chain couples TRBV19 to TRBJ2-5, with TRBD1 as a possible D gene (6 bases). V shed 4 bases and J shed 4 bases, with 10 bases lying between them. The germline V gene encodes CDR1 LNHDA and CDR2 SQIVND (reference sequence). The length of the CDR3 is 13 residues. CDR3 sequence (DNA): TGTGCCAGTAGTAGCAGGGGACGAGAGACCCAGTACTTC. It is translated as CASSSRGRETQYF.

The CDR3 is CASKGTGYNEQFF. Here the CDR3 DNA reads TGTGCCAGCAAGGGGACAGGGTACAATGAGCAGTTCTTC. V is TRBV6-5 and J is TRBJ2-1; 9 nucleotides match TRBD1. The V gene end was trimmed by 7 bases and the J gene end by 4 bases; junction bases not matched to a gene: 2. From germline, CDR1 is MNHEY and CDR2 SVGAGI. The CDR3 extends over 13 amino acids.

CDR3 residues: CASSVTTLTYEQYF. The DNA of the CDR3 is TGTGCCAGCAGCGTAACAACGCTTACCTACGAGCAGTACTTC. The rearrangement joins TRBV9 to TRBJ2-7; D remains unclear. This CDR3 is 14 amino acids long. V lost 1 base and J lost 2, with 10 bases in between. The germline CDR1 and CDR2 sequences are SGDLS and YYNGEE.

This chain links TRBV19 with TRBJ2-4; 8 positions agree with TRBD1. The trim removed 4 bases at V and 4 bases at J, leaving 6 bases unmatched. This CDR3 comprises 15 residues. CDR1 is LNHDA and CDR2 is SQIVND in the germline V gene (reference sequence). The CDR3 DNA sequence: TGTGCCAGTAGTAATCCCCGGGACAGGAAAAACATTCAGTACTTC. Its protein product is CASSNPRDRKNIQYF. The full variable domain, with the rest looked up from reference TRBV19 and TRBJ2-4, is DGGITQSPKYLFRKEGQNVTLSCEQNLNHDAMYWYRQDPGQGLRLIYYSQIVNDFQKGDIAEGYSVSREKKESFPLTVTSAQKNPTAFYLCASSNPRDRKNIQYFGAGTRLSVL.

A remark on this clone: No conserved phenylalanine or tryptophan is present at the end of the CDR3, so a read error is the likely explanation. The chain couples TRBV29-1 to TRBJ2-7; the match to TRBD2 covers 8 bases. CDR1 and CDR2 from the germline V gene are SQVTM and ANQGSEA. The CDR3 covers 14 residues. The CDR3 protein is CSVEDSERGYGQYL. DNA of the CDR3: TGCAGCGTTGAAGATTCGGAGCGGGGGTACGGGCAGTACCTC.

The V gene is TRBV2, the J gene TRBJ2-1; TRBD1 might be the D (5 bases). With 4 bases removed from V and 4 bases from J, the gap between germline ends came to 8 bases. The CDR3 contains 13 residues. Per the germline V gene, CDR1 is SNHLY and CDR2 is FYNNEI. CDR3 amino acids: CASSVDRYNEQFF. CDR3 DNA: TGTGCCAGCAGTGTAGACAGATACAATGAGCAGTTCTTC.

This chain joins TRBV9 and TRBJ2-3; D is unclear. V was pared by 0 bases and J by 5 bases, with 10 bases between. The length of the CDR3 is 14 residues. Germline values: CDR1 SGDLS, CDR2 YYNGEE. The CDR3 nucleotides are TGTGCCAGCAGCGTAGTGCCGCAACTAGATACGCAGTATTTT. Protein: CASSVVPQLDTQYF.

This clone was counted a single time. The V gene is TRBV27, the J gene TRBJ2-1, with TRBD1 matching 12 bases. CDR3 size: 14 residues. Trimming took 6 bases from V and 6 from J; bases not matched to a gene: 3. Germline V gene data show CDR1 as MNHEY and CDR2 as SMNVEV (reference sequence). The CDR3 DNA sequence: TGTGCCAGCAGGGGACAGGGGGCAGGCAATGAGCAGTTCTTC. Its protein is CASRGQGAGNEQFF.

CDR3 loop: CASGAAGPYEQYF. DNA of the CDR3: TGTGCCAGCGGGGCAGCGGGACCCTACGAGCAGTACTTC. The rearrangement uses TRBV25-1 and TRBJ2-7; 7 bases map to TRBD2. This CDR3 is 13 amino acids long. J lost 2 bases, V lost 8 bases, and 6 bases had no gene match. Germline CDR1 is MGHDK and CDR2 is SYGVNS.

The chain employs TRBV7-2 and TRBJ1-4; D gene ambiguous. Trimming shortened V by 5 bases and J by 7 bases, and 17 bases separated the two germline ends. The length of the CDR3 is 15 residues. Germline CDR1 is SGHTA and CDR2 is FQGNSA. The CDR3 loop reads CASSPTRGSREKLFF. CDR3 nucleotides: TGTGCCAGCAGCCCCACTCGAGGGTCGCGTGAAAAACTGTTTTTT.

This chain uses TRBV9 with TRBJ2-1; 8 bases align to TRBD1. J was trimmed by 2 bases and V by 9 bases; bases with no gene match: 13. The CDR3 length is 16 residues. Germline CDR1 is SGDLS and CDR2 is YYNGEE. The CDR3 region is CATPRRQGMTYNEQFF. The CDR3 DNA reads as TGTGCCACCCCTCGGAGACAGGGGATGACCTACAATGAGCAGTTCTTC.

V gene TRBV11-3 combines with J gene TRBJ2-5, with D perhaps TRBD1 (6 bases). The J call is doubtful: the DNA matches TRBJ2-7 better. CDR3 length equals 14 residues. Germline V lookup: CDR1 SGHNT, CDR2 YENEEA. CDR3 loop: CASSPGTPTYEQYF. The CDR3 DNA reads TGTGCCAGCAGCCCCGGGACACCGACCTACGAGCAGTACTTC.

The chain joins TRBV2 to TRBJ1-1; TRBD1 agrees at 7 bases. Germline values: CDR1 SNHLY, CDR2 FYNNEI. This CDR3 region has 18 residues. V lost 6 bases to trimming and J lost 4 bases; unmatched junction nucleotides: 20. The CDR3 coding sequence is TGTGCCAGCAGCGGACCTGGTCAGGGGGATGGGCGGCTCACTGAAGCTTTCTTT. Protein: CASSGPGQGDGRLTEAFF.

The sample holds one count of this clone. The chain uses TRBV4-1 and TRBJ1-1; no firm D call. This CDR3 spans 17 amino acids. CDR1 and CDR2 from the germline V gene are MGHRA and YSYEKL. Trimming pared 0 bases from V and 6 bases from J, leaving 20 bases between. For the CDR3, the DNA is TGCGCCAGCAGCCAAGAGGGTAGGACGGGAGGTGGGCCTGAAGCTTTCTTT. This gives the protein CASSQEGRTGGGPEAFF.

The chain links TRBV6-1 to TRBJ2-7, with 8 bases lining up with TRBD1. With 0 bases clipped from V and 3 bases from J, the junction kept 13 bases outside the gene matches. The germline gives CDR1 MNHNS, CDR2 SASEGT. This CDR3 has 18 residues. The DNA for the CDR3 is TGTGCCAGCAGTGAAGCGCAGAGGAAAGGACAGGGAAACTACGAGCAGTACTTC. Protein: CASSEAQRKGQGNYEQYF.

This clone was found once. The chain uses TRBV6-5 and TRBJ1-5, with a tentative D call TRBD1 (5 bases). Germline values: CDR1 MNHEY, CDR2 SVGAGI. V gave up 6 bases and J gave up 3 bases, with 15 bases separating them. This CDR3 contains 15 residues. CDR3: CASRSTGPLNQPQHF. In nucleotides, the CDR3 is TGTGCCAGCAGATCAACAGGACCACTCAATCAGCCCCAGCATTTT.

The chain links TRBV6-6 to TRBJ1-3, with D perhaps TRBD1 (6 bases). Germline CDR1 and CDR2: MNHNY and SVGAGI (reference sequence). The germline V and J ends were trimmed by 11 bases and 4 bases, with 12 bases remaining between them. The CDR3 runs 12 residues. The CDR3 region has the DNA TGTGCCGGGGGGGCAGGCGGAAACACCATATATTTT. Its translation: CAGGAGGNTIYF.

This clone was counted between two and nine times. The V call is TRBV14, the J call TRBJ2-1; perhaps TRBD2 as D (6 bases). Germline CDR1 SGHDN, CDR2 FVKESK. V lost 4 bases and J lost 2, with 15 bases in between. The length of the CDR3 is 16 residues. Written as DNA, the CDR3 is TGTGCCAGCAGCCGACTAGGACTGAACGCCTACAATGAGCAGTTCTTC. This gives the protein CASSRLGLNAYNEQFF.

The chain links TRBV10-2 to TRBJ2-1, with a weak D call TRBD2 (6 bases). The V gene lost 10 bases and the J gene lost 4 bases, with 23 bases spanning the gap. The CDR3 runs 16 residues. CDR1 WSHSY and CDR2 SAAADI come from the germline V gene. The CDR3 loop is CATRISGPSAYNEQFF. The CDR3 DNA is TGCGCCACAAGGATCTCCGGGCCTAGCGCATACAATGAGCAGTTCTTC.

The chain employs TRBV29-1 and TRBJ2-7, with TRBD2 matching over 7 bases. The length of the CDR3 is 14 residues. The trim removed 6 bases at V and 1 base at J, leaving 9 bases unmatched. CDR1 and CDR2 (germline): SQVTM, ANQGSEA. CDR3 region: CSVGTDGGSYEQYF. CDR3 nucleotides: TGCAGCGTGGGGACCGACGGGGGGTCCTACGAGCAGTACTTC.

The CDR3 nucleotides read TGTGCCAGCAGCCAGGGTCGTGGCGGAAAAGACACTGAAGCTTTCTTT. This translates into CASSQGRGGKDTEAFF. The genes are TRBV6-6 and TRBJ1-1, with D possibly TRBD1 on 5 matching bases. The CDR3 runs 16 residues. The germline V gene has CDR1 MNHNY and CDR2 SVGAGI (reference sequence). V dropped 6 bases and J dropped 3 bases, with 20 bases sitting between them.

The chain uses TRBV5-5 and TRBJ2-3; 7 bases align to TRBD1. V lost 6 bases to trimming and J lost 1 base; unmatched junction nucleotides: 5. Germline assignment: CDR1 SGHKS and CDR2 YYEKEE (reference sequence). The CDR3 is 14 amino acids. The CDR3 DNA reads TGTGCCAGCAACCTTGGACAGGGCACAGATACGCAGTATTTT. The encoded protein is CASNLGQGTDTQYF. Based on the CDR3 plus reference TRBV5-5 and TRBJ2-3, the full variable domain is DAGVTQSPTHLIKTRGQQVTLRCSPISGHKSVSWYQQVLGQGPQFIFQYYEKEERGRGNFPDRFSARQFPNYSSELNVNALLLGDSALYLCASNLGQGTDTQYFGPGTRLTVL.